This paragraph reports one TCR beta chain. The antigen remains unidentified. Carbamazepine had induced Stevens-Johnson syndrome or toxic epidermal necrolysis in the sequenced donors. The data are from a study of T cells in severe cutaneous drug reactions. Study details: RegiSCAR criteria gave all enrolled patients a probable or definite SJS/TEN or DRESS diagnosis.

The iRepertoire multiplex PCR system with TCR subtype-specific primers built both bulk and single-cell libraries. Multiplex PCR targeting V, D and J genes made bulk TCR beta libraries. TCRdb reworked the multiplex PCR reads into one entry per CDR3 protein, no DNA. The table lists approximately 4,000 distinct CDR3 sequences, with more than 75% in the top ten. Study-wide points: Blister cells averaged roughly 30% and PBMC around 5% TRBV12-4 in carbamazepine-induced Stevens-Johnson syndrome or toxic epidermal necrolysis patients. Tolerant-control and healthy-donor PBMC lacked or rarely had the public CDR3 found in blisters.

CDR3 length: 12 amino acids. The germline gives CDR1 MDHEN, CDR2 SYDVKM. The sequenced material came from PBMCs. This chain joins TRBV28 and TRBJ2-1; TCRdb gives TRBD1 as the D gene, but with no DNA this cannot be confirmed. This clonotype was obtained from a human donor with Stevens-Johnson syndrome, a severe cutaneous drug reaction. CDR3 sequence: CASSTGPGEQFF.